The present entry profiles one T cell receptor beta chain with its context. Its cognate antigen is unknown. V lost 4 bases, J lost 3 bases, and 4 bases stayed unmatched. The CDR3 runs 15 residues. CDR1 is LNHNV, CDR2 YYDKDF, per germline (reference sequence). Here immunoSEQ multiplex PCR was the method, and the copy in TCRdb shows in-frame clones only, minus some. Among about 1,400 clones listed, approximately 80% were seen once. This entry is derived from a study of somatic mutations in cytotoxic T cells in rheumatoid arthritis. Whole-study findings and limits: Nobody adjusted the slight TRBV07 underrepresentation in rheumatoid arthritis patients for multiple comparisons. Nobody knew which antigens the expanded CD8+ clones targeted. A largest CD8+ clone above 20% of CD8+ cells occurred in about an eighth of the roughly 60 patients.

The receptor was isolated from an adult with rheumatoid arthritis. What was sequenced was CD8+ T cells sorted from blood. The gene calls are TRBV15 and TRBJ2-4, with 9 bases matching TRBD1. CDR3 nucleotide sequence: TGTGCCACCAGCATCGACAGGGGGGGCAAAAACATTCAGTACTTC. Its translation: CATSIDRGGKNIQYF.